Presented here are 20 T cell receptor beta chains from one specimen sequenced in a study of cytotoxic CD8 clonotypes in ibrutinib-treated CLL. Method: immunoSEQ multiplex PCR; TCRdb's copy keeps in-frame clones and lacks some. The sample has about 85,000 clones, more than 75% seen once; the top ten hold approximately 5%. This sample comprised PBMCs, obtained after 12 months of ibrutinib treatment. The receptor set was obtained from a human donor with chronic lymphocytic leukemia.

This clone was detected a few times. This chain links TRBV5-1 with TRBJ2-7; a possible D gene is TRBD2 (5 bases). This CDR3 has 14 amino acids. The germline V gene has CDR1 SGHRS and CDR2 YFSETQ. With 0 bases removed from V and 4 bases from J, the gap between germline ends came to 11 bases. The CDR3 nucleotides read TGCGCCAGCAGCTTGGTTGGACTCTCGTACGAGCAGTACTTC. Translated: CASSLVGLSYEQYF.

The chain links TRBV2 to TRBJ1-2, with 7 bases matching TRBD1. The germline V gene encodes CDR1 SNHLY and CDR2 FYNNEI. This CDR3 region has 16 residues. J lost 2 bases, V lost 8 bases, and 14 bases had no gene match. The CDR3 DNA reads as TGTGCCAGCGGGGTGGGAAATACAGGGGCCAACTATGGCTACACCTTC. This translates into CASGVGNTGANYGYTF.

This clone was observed a handful of times. The V call is TRBV2, the J call TRBJ1-2, with D unresolved. CDR1 and CDR2 (germline): SNHLY, FYNNEI. This CDR3 comprises 13 residues. The V and J ends lost 1 base and 4 bases respectively, with 7 bases between them. CDR3 nucleotides: TGTGCCAGCAGTGAAGGGGCAGCCTATGGCTACACCTTC. It is translated as CASSEGAAYGYTF.

J is TRBJ2-1 and V is TRBV7-9; D might be TRBD2 (8 bases). The length of the CDR3 is 16 residues. Per germline, CDR1 SEHNR and CDR2 FQNEAQ (reference sequence). The V end was cut by 5 bases, the J end by 14 bases, with 28 bases between. CDR3 loop: CASSPPRAGGLVGKFF. DNA of the CDR3: TGTGCCAGCAGCCCGCCCCGGGCAGGGGGACTAGTGGGGAAGTTCTTC.

This clone was picked up many times. The rearrangement links TRBV6-4 to TRBJ2-3; 12 bases map to TRBD1. Germline assignment: CDR1 MRHNA and CDR2 SNTAGT. This CDR3 is built from 15 residues. V lost 2 bases to trimming and J lost 4 bases; unmatched junction nucleotides: 1. Here the CDR3 DNA reads TGTGCCAGCAGTGACGGGACAGGGGGCGCAGATACGCAGTATTTT. It yields the protein CASSDGTGGADTQYF.

This clone was detected a few times. This chain links TRBV6-5 with TRBJ2-3; D gene unclear. CDR3 length: 13 residues. CDR1 is MNHEY and CDR2 is SVGAGI in the germline V gene. Trimming stripped 6 bases from V and 1 base from J, with 8 bases between. The CDR3 sequence is CASSPPGTDTQYF. The DNA for the CDR3 is TGTGCCAGCAGCCCCCCCGGCACAGATACGCAGTATTTT.

As regards this clone: Other nucleotide sequences from this sample produce the same CDR3. This sequence joins TRBV28 and TRBJ1-3, with D maybe TRBD1 (5 bases). This CDR3 has 15 amino acids. The V end was cut by 5 bases, the J end by 1 base, with 12 bases between. CDR1 MDHEN and CDR2 SYDVKM come from the germline V gene. The CDR3 DNA reads as TGTGCCAGCAGTCTCGGGACGGGGTCTGGAAACACCATATATTTT. Translated: CASSLGTGSGNTIYF.

On this clone: Being one base from a much bigger clone, this may be a read error. The chain recombines TRBV5-1 with TRBJ1-5; 9 positions agree with TRBD1. This CDR3 region has 16 residues. Germline CDR1 and CDR2: SGHRS and YFSETQ. The CDR3 spells CASSSDRGNSSQPQHF. CDR3 DNA: TGCGCCAGCAGCTCGGACAGGGGAAATAGCAGTCAGCCCCAGCATTTT. Supplemented by reference TRBV5-1 and TRBJ1-5, the full variable domain reads KAGVTQTPRYLIKTRGQQVTLSCSPISGHRSVSWYQQTPGQGLQFLFEYFSETQRNKGNFPGRFSGRQFSNSRSEMNVSTLELGDSALYLCASSSDRGNSSQPQHFGDGTRLSIL.

The J gene is TRBJ1-3, the V gene TRBV30; D remains unclear. The CDR3 runs to 11 residues. Trimming cost V 4 bases and J 0 bases, with 1 base left between them. From germline, CDR1 is GTSNPN and CDR2 SVGIG (reference sequence). CDR3 bases: TGTGCCTGGAACTCTGGAAACACCATATATTTT. This codes for CAWNSGNTIYF. Complete variable domain (other parts from reference TRBV30 and TRBJ1-3): SQTIHQWPATLVQPVGSPLSLECTVEGTSNPNLYWYRQAAGRGLQLLFYSVGIGQISSEVPQNLSASRPQDRQFILSSKKLLLSDSGFYLCAWNSGNTIYFGEGSWLTVV.

This chain connects TRBV2 to TRBJ2-3, with 7 bases aligning to TRBD1. There are 18 residues in the CDR3. V trimming: 0 bases; J trimming: 2 bases; junction bases outside the gene matches: 11. In germline, CDR1 is SNHLY, CDR2 FYNNEI. CDR3 sequence reads: CASSEAPRGQTYTDTQYF. The DNA of the CDR3 is TGTGCCAGCAGTGAAGCGCCACGGGGACAGACTTACACAGATACGCAGTATTTT.

The rearrangement links TRBV19 to TRBJ1-1; no definite D call. Germline V CDR1 and CDR2: LNHDA, SQIVND (reference sequence). The CDR3 spans 16 residues. Trimming shortened V by 3 bases and J by 4 bases, and 18 bases separated the two germline ends. The CDR3, as DNA: TGTGCCAGTAGTATGTTCGGGATGGGTCCGGGCACTGAAGCTTTCTTT. It encodes CASSMFGMGPGTEAFF.

The rearrangement joins TRBV5-1 to TRBJ2-3; 8 positions agree with TRBD1. J lost 2 bases, V lost 4 bases, and 6 bases had no gene match. The CDR3 is 15 residues long. Per germline, CDR1 SGHRS and CDR2 YFSETQ. The CDR3 here is CASSGGQDLTDTQYF. CDR3 nucleotide sequence: TGCGCCAGCAGCGGGGGACAGGACCTCACAGATACGCAGTATTTT.

This clone was counted once. This rearrangement joins TRBV28 to TRBJ2-7, with 9 bases fitting TRBD1. Looked up from germline, CDR1 is MDHEN and CDR2 is SYDVKM. The J segment lost 4 bases and the V segment lost 9 bases, leaving 13 bases of the junction unmatched. The CDR3 is 15 residues long. CDR3 DNA: TGTGCCAGTTATAGCGACGACAGGGGGGGTTACGAGCAGTACTTC. This translates into CASYSDDRGGYEQYF.

This sequence joins TRBV19 and TRBJ2-4, with D possibly TRBD2 on 6 matching bases. Per germline, CDR1 LNHDA and CDR2 SQIVND (reference sequence). V dropped 4 bases and J dropped 0 bases, with 22 bases sitting between them. The CDR3 is made up of 19 amino acids. The CDR3 sequence: CASSTRELFNILAKNIQYF. The CDR3 DNA is TGTGCCAGTAGTACCCGGGAGCTATTTAATATTTTAGCCAAAAACATTCAGTACTTC.

DNA for the CDR3: TGTGCCAGCAGCCCCACTTTTAGCTCCTACAATGAGCAGTTCTTC. This gives the protein CASSPTFSSYNEQFF. The chain employs TRBV7-3 and TRBJ2-1; D is unclear. This CDR3 contains 15 residues. The germline CDR1 and CDR2 sequences are SGHTA and FQGTGA. Trimming shortened V by 5 bases and J by 0 bases, and 11 bases separated the two germline ends.

In this sample, this clone turned up a few times. The rearrangement joins TRBV4-2 to TRBJ1-6; maybe TRBD1 (5 bases). V was trimmed by 1 base and J by 9 bases, leaving 16 bases between them. Germline assignment: CDR1 LGHNA and CDR2 YNFKEQ. The CDR3 contains 16 residues. CDR3 nucleotide sequence: TGTGCCAGCAGCCAAGTCGCACAGGTAGAAGGTTCACCCCTCCACTTT. This codes for CASSQVAQVEGSPLHF.

The count of this clone is one. V and J are TRBV9 and TRBJ2-7, with no clear D. This CDR3 has 16 residues. V was trimmed by 4 bases and J by 0 bases, leaving 17 bases between them. The germline V gene has CDR1 SGDLS and CDR2 YYNGEE. The CDR3 loop reads CASSPALGSGSYEQYF. CDR3 bases: TGTGCCAGCAGCCCCGCCTTGGGGTCGGGCTCCTACGAGCAGTACTTC.

The chain employs TRBV12-5 and TRBJ2-2; 12 bases fit TRBD1. Germline loops: CDR1 LGHNT, CDR2 FRNRAP. V shed 7 bases, J shed 7 bases, and the junction held 10 bases outside the gene matches. This CDR3 spans 16 amino acids. The CDR3, as DNA: TGTGCTAGTGCCCAGGGGGACAGGGGGCCTTACGGGGAGCTGTTTTTT. Protein product: CASAQGDRGPYGELFF.

This rearrangement joins TRBV6-6 to TRBJ2-1; weak D call: TRBD1 (6 bases). V was cut by 7 bases and J by 4 bases, with 11 bases left in between. The CDR3 runs 13 residues. Per germline, CDR1 MNHNY and CDR2 SVGAGI (reference sequence). This CDR3 is CASTPGAYNEQFF. In DNA, the CDR3 is TGTGCCAGCACCCCAGGGGCTTACAATGAGCAGTTCTTC.

V gene TRBV19 combines with J gene TRBJ1-4; tentative D call: TRBD1 (5 bases). The germline CDR1 and CDR2 sequences are LNHDA and SQIVND (reference sequence). Deletions cut 7 bases from V and 5 bases from J, with 23 bases between. The CDR3 extends over 17 amino acids. CDR3 DNA sequence: TGTGCCAGTATGAAGCGGCCGGTCCCGGGACCGAATGAAAAACTGTTTTTT. Translated, it gives CASMKRPVPGPNEKLFF.